Below, 26 T cell receptor beta chains from the same sample are listed, as sequenced in a study of cytomegalovirus exposure and HLA in healthy donors. Repertoires were generated with immunoSEQ multiplex PCR, while TCRdb's copy carries only in-frame clones and drops some. The data show about 130,000 clones, roughly 87% seen once. Input material: PBMCs. The receptors here all came from a woman between 18 and 29 years old in good health and CMV-seronegative.

This chain uses TRBV5-1 with TRBJ2-2; 7 positions agree with TRBD1. The trim removed 2 bases at V and 7 bases at J, leaving 11 bases unmatched. The CDR3 consists of 16 residues. Germline CDR1 is SGHRS and CDR2 is YFSETQ. In DNA, the CDR3 is TGCGCCAGCAGCTTTTTGTACAGGGGCAGAAGCGGGGAGCTGTTTTTT. Protein: CASSFLYRGRSGELFF.

J is TRBJ1-6 and V is TRBV5-6; 7 bases match TRBD1. Germline CDR1 SGHDT, CDR2 YYEEEE. V dropped 3 bases and J dropped 7; count of bases not matched to a gene: 4. This CDR3 contains 14 residues. CDR3 region: CASSWTGANSPLHF. In DNA, the CDR3 is TGTGCCAGCAGCTGGACAGGCGCGAATTCACCCCTCCACTTT.

The chain joins TRBV7-6 to TRBJ1-3; 7 nucleotides align to TRBD1. This CDR3 spans 18 amino acids. The germline V gene has CDR1 SGHVS and CDR2 FNYEAQ. Trimming removed 1 base from V and 0 bases from J; junction bases left unmatched: 9. CDR3 coding DNA: TGTGCCAGCAGCTTAGTGGGACAGACGAAACTCTCTGGAAACACCATATATTTT. It is translated as CASSLVGQTKLSGNTIYF.

The chain links TRBV5-1 to TRBJ2-1; TRBD2 aligns across 10 bases. Germline assignment: CDR1 SGHRS and CDR2 YFSETQ. The CDR3 spans 16 residues. V trimming: 0 bases; J trimming: 7 bases; junction bases outside the gene matches: 7. CDR3 in DNA: TGCGCCAGCAGCTTGGCTAGCGGGGGACCCCTGAATGAGCAGTTCTTC. Its protein is CASSLASGGPLNEQFF.

The chain employs TRBV2 and TRBJ1-2; 8 nucleotides align to TRBD1. The CDR3 spans 15 residues. V dropped 6 bases and J dropped 6; count of bases not matched to a gene: 12. The germline V gene has CDR1 SNHLY and CDR2 FYNNEI. CDR3 residues: CASRRDRGSSDGYTF. The CDR3 DNA sequence: TGTGCCAGCAGACGAGACAGGGGTTCTTCTGATGGCTACACCTTC.

The chain has TRBV29-1 and TRBJ2-7, with 7 bases that match TRBD1. V dropped 7 bases and J dropped 6; count of bases not matched to a gene: 6. The CDR3 totals 11 residues. Germline lookup yields CDR1 SQVTM and CDR2 ANQGSEA. CDR3 coding DNA: TGCAGCGCCACCCACAGGGGCGAGCAGTACTTC. This sequence encodes CSATHRGEQYF.

The gene calls are TRBV9 and TRBJ1-3; D ambiguous. Germline CDR1 and CDR2: SGDLS and YYNGEE. The V end lost 4 bases, the J end lost 2 bases, and 16 bases lay between the germline ends. The CDR3 consists of 16 residues. This CDR3 is CASSPGGVIAGNTIYF. The DNA of the CDR3 is TGTGCCAGCAGCCCAGGCGGGGTGATAGCTGGAAACACCATATATTTT.

A few counts support this clone. The chain links TRBV18 to TRBJ1-5; D gene ambiguous. The CDR3 length is 14 residues. Germline CDR1 and CDR2: KGHSH and LQKENI. V shed 1 base and J shed 3 bases, with 7 bases lying between them. This chain's CDR3 is CASSPRQFNQPQHF. The CDR3 bases are TGTGCCAGCTCACCACGCCAGTTCAATCAGCCCCAGCATTTT.

This rearrangement joins TRBV9 to TRBJ2-3; 9 nucleotides match TRBD1. CDR1 is SGDLS, CDR2 YYNGEE, per germline. Losses at the gene ends were 2 bases for V and 2 bases for J; bases not matched to a gene: 9. This CDR3 is 17 amino acids long. The CDR3 here is CASSVPGQGTITDTQYF. The DNA for the CDR3 is TGTGCCAGCAGCGTTCCGGGACAGGGCACTATCACAGATACGCAGTATTTT. The full variable domain, in which reference TRBV9 and TRBJ2-3 provide the parts outside the CDR3, is DSGVTQTPKHLITATGQRVTLRCSPRSGDLSVYWYQQSLDQGLQFLIQYYNGEERAKGNILERFSAQQFPDLHSELNLSSLELGDSALYFCASSVPGQGTITDTQYFGPGTRLTVL.

The chain couples TRBV9 to TRBJ2-1; 9 bases match TRBD2. After removal of 2 bases from V and 9 bases from J, the junction contained 6 bases not matched to a gene. CDR1 and CDR2 from the germline V gene are SGDLS and YYNGEE. The CDR3 consists of 14 residues. The CDR3 DNA is TGTGCCAGCAGCGTTGCGGGGGGGCTGGGTGAGCAGTTCTTC. It translates to CASSVAGGLGEQFF. The variable domain in full, with the rest retrieved from reference TRBV9 and TRBJ2-1, is DSGVTQTPKHLITATGQRVTLRCSPRSGDLSVYWYQQSLDQGLQFLIQYYNGEERAKGNILERFSAQQFPDLHSELNLSSLELGDSALYFCASSVAGGLGEQFFGPGTRLTVL.

This clone showed up just once. The chain uses TRBV2 and TRBJ2-5; TRBD1 is a possible D gene (5 bases). CDR1 SNHLY and CDR2 FYNNEI come from the germline V gene. The ends were cut back, 4 bases at V and 4 bases at J, with 10 bases in the middle. CDR3 length: 13 amino acids. CDR3 protein: CASSVGAGETQYF. In DNA form, the CDR3 reads TGTGCCAGCAGTGTTGGGGCAGGAGAGACCCAGTACTTC. The entire variable domain, with the rest obtained from reference TRBV2 and TRBJ2-5, is as follows: EPEVTQTPSHQVTQMGQEVILRCVPISNHLYFYWYRQILGQKVEFLVSFYNNEISEKSEIFDDQFSVERPDGSNFTLKIRSTKLEDSAMYFCASSVGAGETQYFGPGTRLLVL.

The genes are TRBV9 and TRBJ1-2; D gene ambiguous. Germline CDR1 and CDR2: SGDLS and YYNGEE. The CDR3 extends over 17 amino acids. Between the trimmed V and J ends, which lost 4 bases and 1 base, there was a span of 20 bases. This CDR3 reads CASSPARRAVVNYGYTF. Written as DNA, the CDR3 is TGTGCCAGCAGCCCCGCCCGGCGGGCCGTCGTTAACTATGGCTACACCTTC.

The chain has TRBV7-3 and TRBJ2-3, with D hard to call. The V end lost 3 bases, the J end lost 8 bases, and 9 bases lay between the germline ends. This CDR3 has 12 residues. The V gene's germline CDR1 is SGHTA and CDR2 FQGTGA. The CDR3 bases are TGTGCCAGCAGCTTTGATTCGGGTACGCAGTATTTT. Translating gives CASSFDSGTQYF.

This clone was detected only once. The rearrangement joins TRBV5-4 to TRBJ2-7, with 8 nucleotides matching TRBD1. From germline, CDR1 is SGHNT and CDR2 YYREEE (reference sequence). This CDR3 is built from 13 residues. The V segment lost 0 bases and the J segment 6 bases; nucleotides outside the gene matches: 2. CDR3 loop: CASSLDGTGEQYF. The CDR3 region has the DNA TGTGCCAGCAGCTTGGATGGGACAGGCGAGCAGTACTTC.

This rearrangement joins TRBV5-8 to TRBJ1-5; 8 bases align to TRBD1. This CDR3 has 14 residues. Germline CDR1 SGHTS, CDR2 YDEGEE. After removal of 2 bases from V and 7 bases from J, the junction contained 5 bases not matched to a gene. The CDR3 here is CASSFGQGGQPQHF. The CDR3 bases are TGTGCCAGCAGCTTCGGACAGGGAGGGCAGCCCCAGCATTTT.

The chain has TRBV2 and TRBJ1-1; a weak D match, TRBD1 (5 bases). The CDR3 is 14 amino acids. With 7 bases removed from V and 4 bases from J, the gap between germline ends came to 16 bases. Germline V gives CDR1 SNHLY, CDR2 FYNNEI. This chain's CDR3 is CASIGRLGGTEAFF. The CDR3 nucleotides are TGTGCCAGCATTGGAAGACTGGGGGGCACTGAAGCTTTCTTT.

V and J are TRBV18 and TRBJ1-2; D is perhaps TRBD1 (6 bases). There are 13 residues in the CDR3. Per the germline V gene, CDR1 is KGHSH and CDR2 is LQKENI. Trimming took 7 bases from V and 9 from J, leaving 18 bases between them. CDR3 residues: CASCPTGGDCYTF. CDR3 nucleotide sequence: TGTGCCAGCTGCCCGACGGGGGGCGATTGCTACACCTTC. The full variable domain, rest sourced from reference TRBV18 and TRBJ1-2, is NAGVMQNPRHLVRRRGQEARLRCSPMKGHSHVYWYRQLPEEGLKFMVYLQKENIIDESGMPKERFSAEFPKEGPSILRIQQVVRGDSAAYFCASCPTGGDCYTFGSGTRLTVV.

The chain joins TRBV2 to TRBJ1-6; D not resolved. Germline CDR1 reads SNHLY; CDR2 reads FYNNEI. Trimming took off 3 bases at V and 0 bases at J, with 15 bases between the two ends. This CDR3 is built from 18 residues. Written as DNA, the CDR3 is TGTGCCAGCAGTGATTACTTGGAGGCCAGCTCCTATAATTCACCCCTCCACTTT. This encodes CASSDYLEASSYNSPLHF.

The chain couples TRBV4-1 to TRBJ1-4; D is perhaps TRBD1 (5 bases). Germline-derived CDR1 and CDR2 are MGHRA and YSYEKL. The CDR3 totals 16 residues. V was clipped by 4 bases and J by 7 bases, with 19 bases between them. The CDR3 protein is CASSPSLSLQGEKLFF. The CDR3 DNA sequence: TGCGCCAGCAGCCCCTCTCTTTCCTTGCAGGGTGAAAAACTGTTTTTT.

This clone appeared a few times. V and J are TRBV10-3 and TRBJ1-5, with TRBD1 as a possible D gene (5 bases). The V end was cut by 2 bases, the J end by 5 bases, with 13 bases between. CDR3 length: 15 residues. CDR1 ENHRY and CDR2 SYGVKD come from the germline V gene. The CDR3 here is CAISEHRSPDQPQHF. DNA of the CDR3: TGTGCCATCAGTGAGCACAGGTCCCCGGATCAGCCCCAGCATTTT.

V is TRBV6-6 and J is TRBJ2-5, with 9 bases fitting TRBD2. CDR1 is MNHNY, CDR2 SVGAGI, per germline (reference sequence). Trimming removed 10 bases from V and 2 bases from J; junction bases left unmatched: 11. The CDR3 totals 15 residues. CDR3 nucleotide sequence: TGTGCCACCTTACGTCTAGCGGGGTCTCAAGAGACCCAGTACTTC. This encodes CATLRLAGSQETQYF.

The rearrangement uses TRBV4-2 and TRBJ2-7; possible D gene TRBD2, 7 bases. Trimming left V 6 bases short and J 12 bases short, with 27 bases between. This CDR3 has 15 residues. Germline V CDR1 and CDR2: LGHNA, YNFKEQ. CDR3 loop: CASSLIGGAKDQTYF. The CDR3 coding sequence is TGTGCCAGCAGTCTGATTGGGGGGGCTAAAGACCAAACGTACTTC.

The chain employs TRBV18 and TRBJ2-1; TRBD2 might be the D (6 bases). Trimming took 3 bases from V and 7 from J, leaving 10 bases between them. The length of the CDR3 is 13 residues. Germline CDR1 KGHSH, CDR2 LQKENI. The chain's CDR3 is CASSPWTKNEQFF. The CDR3 DNA is TGTGCCAGCTCACCCTGGACTAAAAATGAGCAGTTCTTC.

This chain uses TRBV28 with TRBJ1-4; 9 nucleotides line up with TRBD1. Germline V gene lookup returns CDR1 MDHEN and CDR2 SYDVKM. CDR3 length: 14 amino acids. The junction had 6 bases not matched to a gene; V was cut back by 5 bases and J by 8 bases. The CDR3 bases are TGTGCCAGCAGTATTAGGACAGGGGTCGAAAAACTGTTTTTT. Protein sequence: CASSIRTGVEKLFF.

The chain is built from TRBV7-9 and TRBJ1-2, with TRBD1 matching 9 bases. V dropped 4 bases and J dropped 8; count of bases not matched to a gene: 14. The CDR3 has 16 amino acids. Germline V gives CDR1 SEHNR, CDR2 FQNEAQ (reference sequence). The CDR3 is CASSSTIGTGLKGYTF. Here the CDR3 DNA reads TGTGCCAGCAGCTCTACAATAGGGACAGGGTTGAAGGGCTACACCTTC. The variable domain in full, completed from reference TRBV7-9 and TRBJ1-2, reads DTGVSQNPRHKITKRGQNVTFRCDPISEHNRLYWYRQTLGQGPEFLTYFQNEAQLEKSRLLSDRFSAERPKGSFSTLEIQRTEQGDSAMYLCASSSTIGTGLKGYTFGSGTRLTVV.

The V gene is TRBV6-6, the J gene TRBJ2-7; 7 bases fit TRBD2. CDR3 size: 12 residues. The V gene's germline CDR1 is MNHNY and CDR2 SVGAGI (reference sequence). The trim removed 2 bases at V and 6 bases at J, leaving 1 base unmatched. CDR3 in amino acids: CASSYPGGEQYF. The CDR3 bases are TGTGCCAGCAGTTACCCGGGAGGCGAGCAGTACTTC.